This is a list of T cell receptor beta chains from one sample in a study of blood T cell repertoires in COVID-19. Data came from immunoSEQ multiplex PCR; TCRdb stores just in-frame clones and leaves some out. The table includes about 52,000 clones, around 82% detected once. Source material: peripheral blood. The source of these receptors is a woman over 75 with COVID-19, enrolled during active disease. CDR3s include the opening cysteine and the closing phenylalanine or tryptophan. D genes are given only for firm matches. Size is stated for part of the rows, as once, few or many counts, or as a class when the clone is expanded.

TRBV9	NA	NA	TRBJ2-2	CASSVSAGELFF	TGTGCCAGCAGCGTTAGCGCCGGGGAGCTGTTTTTT
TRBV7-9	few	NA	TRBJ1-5	CASSPDKGYSNQPQHF	TGTGCCAGCAGCCCTGACAAGGGGTATAGCAATCAGCCCCAGCATTTT
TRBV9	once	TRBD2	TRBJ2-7	CASSRLAGPSYEQYF	TGTGCCAGCAGCCGGCTAGCGGGACCCTCCTACGAGCAGTACTTC
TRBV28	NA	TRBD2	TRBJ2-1	CASSFLGLAGVDEQFF	TGTGCCAGCAGTTTCCTGGGACTAGCGGGAGTCGATGAGCAGTTCTTC
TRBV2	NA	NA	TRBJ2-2	CASSDPRGTGELFF	TGTGCCAGCAGTGACCCCAGGGGAACCGGGGAGCTGTTTTTT
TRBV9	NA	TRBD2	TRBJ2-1	CASSSRTSGRGNEQFF	TGTGCCAGCAGCTCCCGGACTAGCGGGAGGGGTAATGAGCAGTTCTTC
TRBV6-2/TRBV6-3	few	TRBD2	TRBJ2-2	CASSQPGGAGELFF	TGTGCCAGCAGTCAACCCGGGGGGGCCGGGGAGCTGTTTTTT
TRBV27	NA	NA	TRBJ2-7	CASSLRQGPFEQYF	TGTGCCAGCAGTTTAAGGCAGGGGCCGTTTGAGCAGTACTTC
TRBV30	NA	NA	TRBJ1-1	CAWSDKRQMMNTEAFF	TGTGCCTGGAGCGACAAAAGACAGATGATGAACACTGAAGCTTTCTTT
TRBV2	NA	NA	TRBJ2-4	CASSESAFRGQLAKNIQYF	TGTGCCAGCAGTGAATCCGCTTTTAGAGGGCAGCTAGCCAAAAACATTCAGTACTTC
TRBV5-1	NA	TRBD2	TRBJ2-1	CASGGPGTSGSSYNEQFF	TGCGCCAGCGGGGGTCCCGGGACTAGCGGGAGCTCCTACAATGAGCAGTTCTTC
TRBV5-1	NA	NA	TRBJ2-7	CASRSSQGDEQYF	TGCGCCAGCAGAAGTAGCCAGGGTGACGAGCAGTACTTC
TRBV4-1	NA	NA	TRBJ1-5	CASSQAQNSNQPQHF	TGCGCCAGCAGCCAAGCCCAGAATAGCAATCAGCCCCAGCATTTT
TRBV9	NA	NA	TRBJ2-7	CASSPGPGYEQYF	TGTGCCAGCAGTCCCGGTCCGGGGTACGAGCAGTACTTC
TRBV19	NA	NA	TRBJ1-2	CASSIPRSVYGYTF	TGTGCCAGTAGTATCCCGAGGTCAGTCTATGGCTACACCTTC
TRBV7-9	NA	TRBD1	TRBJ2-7	CASSSRDSPAYEQYF	TGTGCCAGCAGCTCCCGGGACAGCCCGGCCTACGAGCAGTACTTC
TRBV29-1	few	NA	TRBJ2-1	CSVHLNNEQFF	TGCAGCGTTCACCTAAACAATGAGCAGTTCTTC
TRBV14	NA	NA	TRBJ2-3	CASSQQSQIRQYF	TGTGCCAGCAGCCAACAGTCACAGATACGGCAGTATTTT
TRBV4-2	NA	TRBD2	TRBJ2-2	CASSRGLLTNTGELFF	TGTGCCAGCAGCCGGGGACTACTCACGAACACCGGGGAGCTGTTTTTT
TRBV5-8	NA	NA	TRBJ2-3	CASSLQGADTQYF	TGTGCCAGCAGCTTACAGGGTGCAGATACGCAGTATTTT
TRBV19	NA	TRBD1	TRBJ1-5	CASSIGTGNQPQHF	TGTGCCAGTAGTATAGGGACAGGTAATCAGCCCCAGCATTTT
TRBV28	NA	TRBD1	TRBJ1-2	CASSSAGTGEDGYTF	TGTGCCAGCAGTTCAGCCGGGACAGGGGAAGATGGCTACACCTTC
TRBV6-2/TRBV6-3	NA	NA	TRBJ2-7	CASSYRVSGRFGEQYF	TGTGCCAGCAGTTACAGAGTGAGCGGTAGGTTCGGCGAGCAGTACTTC
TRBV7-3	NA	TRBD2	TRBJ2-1	CASSLYGTSGNEQFF	TGTGCCAGCAGTCTCTACGGGACTAGCGGGAATGAGCAGTTCTTC
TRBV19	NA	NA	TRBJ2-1	CASSIANYNEQFF	TGTGCCAGTAGTATAGCCAACTACAATGAGCAGTTCTTC
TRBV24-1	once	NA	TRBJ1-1	CATRSGLVAEAFF	TGTGCCACCAGGTCAGGGTTGGTCGCTGAAGCTTTCTTT
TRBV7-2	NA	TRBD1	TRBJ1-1	CASSPLDRLNTEAFF	TGTGCCAGCAGCCCATTGGACAGGTTGAACACTGAAGCTTTCTTT
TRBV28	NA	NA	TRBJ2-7	CASSLFFQGGTYEQYF	TGTGCCAGCAGTTTATTCTTCCAGGGCGGCACCTACGAGCAGTACTTC
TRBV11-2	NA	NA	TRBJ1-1	CASSSGLSNTEAFF	TGTGCCAGCAGCTCGGGACTCTCGAACACTGAAGCTTTCTTT
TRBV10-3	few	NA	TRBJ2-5	CAISESETQYF	TGTGCCATCAGTGAAAGCGAGACCCAGTACTTC
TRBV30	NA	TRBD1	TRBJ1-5	CAWSGGDNQPQHF	TGTGCCTGGTCAGGGGGCGACAATCAGCCCCAGCATTTT
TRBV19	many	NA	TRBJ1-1	CASMAQNTEAFF	TGTGCCAGTATGGCCCAGAACACTGAAGCTTTCTTT
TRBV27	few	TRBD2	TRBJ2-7	CASSVAGVPYEQYF	TGTGCCAGCAGTGTAGCGGGAGTCCCCTACGAGCAGTACTTC
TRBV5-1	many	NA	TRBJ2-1	CASSLISDSYNEQFF	TGCGCCAGCAGCTTGATTAGCGACTCCTACAATGAGCAGTTCTTC
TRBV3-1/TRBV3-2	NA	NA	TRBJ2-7	CASSPKGLAGVEQYF	TGTGCCAGCAGCCCCAAAGGCCTAGCAGGAGTAGAGCAGTACTTC
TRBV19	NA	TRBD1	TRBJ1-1	CASSRPTGHAEAFF	TGTGCCAGTAGTAGACCGACAGGGCATGCTGAAGCTTTCTTT
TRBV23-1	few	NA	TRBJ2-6	CASSQSCRSVLTF	TGCGCCAGCAGTCAATCTTGCCGGAGCGTCCTGACTTTC
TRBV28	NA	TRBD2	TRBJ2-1	CASSYTSGRRDEQFF	TGTGCCAGCAGCTACACTAGCGGTAGACGCGATGAGCAGTTCTTC
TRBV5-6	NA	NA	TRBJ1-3	CASSLRDWSSGNTIYF	TGTGCCAGCAGCCTCCGGGACTGGAGCTCTGGAAACACCATATATTTT
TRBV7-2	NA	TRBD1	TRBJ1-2	CASSRGQGYGYTF	TGTGCCAGCAGTCGCGGACAGGGCTATGGCTACACCTTC
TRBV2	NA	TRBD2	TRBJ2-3	CASSGTSGLTDTQYF	TGTGCCAGCAGTGGGACTAGCGGCCTCACAGATACGCAGTATTTT
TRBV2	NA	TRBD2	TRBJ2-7	CASRLLAGARDEQYF	TGTGCCAGCAGACTTCTGGCGGGAGCTCGCGACGAGCAGTACTTC
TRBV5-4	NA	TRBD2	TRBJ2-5	CASSRWEGGRGPQETQYF	TGTGCCAGCAGCCGCTGGGAGGGCGGGAGGGGCCCCCAAGAGACCCAGTACTTC